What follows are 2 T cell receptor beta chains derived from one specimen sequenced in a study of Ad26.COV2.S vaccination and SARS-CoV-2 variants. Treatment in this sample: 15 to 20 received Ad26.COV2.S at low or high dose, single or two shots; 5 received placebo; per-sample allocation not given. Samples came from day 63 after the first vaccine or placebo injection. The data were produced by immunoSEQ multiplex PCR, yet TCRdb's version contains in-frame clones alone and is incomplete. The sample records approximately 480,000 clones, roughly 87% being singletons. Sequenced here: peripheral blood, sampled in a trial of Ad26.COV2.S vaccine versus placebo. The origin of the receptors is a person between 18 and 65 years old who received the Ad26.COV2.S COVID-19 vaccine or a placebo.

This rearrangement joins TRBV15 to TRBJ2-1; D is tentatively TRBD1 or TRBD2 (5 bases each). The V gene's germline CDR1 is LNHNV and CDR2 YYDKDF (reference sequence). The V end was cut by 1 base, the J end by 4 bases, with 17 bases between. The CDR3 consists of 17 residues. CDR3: CATSRAGTPGGYNEQFF. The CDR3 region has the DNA TGTGCCACCAGCAGAGCCGGGACCCCCGGCGGGTACAATGAGCAGTTCTTC.

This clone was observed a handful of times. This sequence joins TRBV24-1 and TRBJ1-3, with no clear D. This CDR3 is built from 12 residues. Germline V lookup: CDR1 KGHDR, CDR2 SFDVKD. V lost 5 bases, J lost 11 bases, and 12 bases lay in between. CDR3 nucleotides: TGTGCCACCAGTGTCCTACAGTTCGCCATATATTTT. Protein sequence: CATSVLQFAIYF.